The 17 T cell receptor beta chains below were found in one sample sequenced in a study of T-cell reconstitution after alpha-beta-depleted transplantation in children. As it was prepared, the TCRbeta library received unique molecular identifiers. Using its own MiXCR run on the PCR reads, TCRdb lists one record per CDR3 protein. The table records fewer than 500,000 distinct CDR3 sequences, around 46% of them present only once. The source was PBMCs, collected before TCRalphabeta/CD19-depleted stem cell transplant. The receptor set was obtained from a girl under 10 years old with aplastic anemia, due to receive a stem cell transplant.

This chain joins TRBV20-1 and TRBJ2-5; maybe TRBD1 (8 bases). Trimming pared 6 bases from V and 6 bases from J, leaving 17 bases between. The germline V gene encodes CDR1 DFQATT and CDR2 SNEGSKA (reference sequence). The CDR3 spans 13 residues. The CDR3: CSAGGTGLKTQYF. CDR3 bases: TGCAGTGCGGGAGGGACAGGACTAAAGACCCAGTACTTC.

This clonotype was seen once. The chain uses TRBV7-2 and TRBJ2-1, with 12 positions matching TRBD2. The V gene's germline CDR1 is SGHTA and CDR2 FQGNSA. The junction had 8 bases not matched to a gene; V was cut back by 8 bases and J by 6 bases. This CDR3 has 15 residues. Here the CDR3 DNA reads TGTGCCAGCTCGCTAGCGGGAGGGCGATCCAATGAGCAGTTCTTC. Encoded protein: CASSLAGGRSNEQFF.

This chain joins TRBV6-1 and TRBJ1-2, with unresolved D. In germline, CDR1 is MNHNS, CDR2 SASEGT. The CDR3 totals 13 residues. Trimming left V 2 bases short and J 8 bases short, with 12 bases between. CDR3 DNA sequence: TGTGCCAGCAGTGAACAACTCCTGGCGGGCTACACCTTC. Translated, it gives CASSEQLLAGYTF.

CDR3 coding DNA: TGTGCCAGCAGTGCGACTAGCGGGGGGAACAATGAGCAGTTCTTC. Residues: CASSATSGGNNEQFF. The J gene is TRBJ2-1, the V gene TRBV5-4; 13 bases align to TRBD2. Trimming cost V 5 bases and J 5 bases; bases outside gene matches: 4. This CDR3 contains 15 residues. Per the germline V gene, CDR1 is SGHNT and CDR2 is YYREEE (reference sequence).

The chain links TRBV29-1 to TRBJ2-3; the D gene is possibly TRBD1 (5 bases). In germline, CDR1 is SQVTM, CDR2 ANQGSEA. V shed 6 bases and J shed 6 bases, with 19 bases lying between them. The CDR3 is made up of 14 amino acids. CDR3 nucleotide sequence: TGCAGCGTCCCCTCTGCAGGGCAATGGGATACGCAGTATTTT. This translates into CSVPSAGQWDTQYF.

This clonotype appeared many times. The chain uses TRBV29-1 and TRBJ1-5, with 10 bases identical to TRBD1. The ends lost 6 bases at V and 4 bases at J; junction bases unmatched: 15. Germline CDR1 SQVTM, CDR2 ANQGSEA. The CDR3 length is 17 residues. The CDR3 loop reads CSVAGSGTGEGNQPQHF. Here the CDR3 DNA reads TGCAGCGTGGCGGGATCCGGGACAGGGGAGGGGAATCAGCCCCAGCATTTT.

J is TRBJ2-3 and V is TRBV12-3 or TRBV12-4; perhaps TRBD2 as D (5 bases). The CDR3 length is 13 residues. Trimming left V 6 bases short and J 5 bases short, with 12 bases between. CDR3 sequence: CASSSRERDTQYF. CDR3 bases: TGTGCCAGCAGCTCAAGGGAGAGAGATACGCAGTATTTT.

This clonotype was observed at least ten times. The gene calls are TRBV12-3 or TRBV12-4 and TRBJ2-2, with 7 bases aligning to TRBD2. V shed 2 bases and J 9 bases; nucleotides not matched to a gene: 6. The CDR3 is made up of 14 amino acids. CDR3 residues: CASSLPGLLRELFF. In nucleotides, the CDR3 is TGTGCCAGCAGTTTACCGGGACTATTAAGGGAGCTGTTTTTT.

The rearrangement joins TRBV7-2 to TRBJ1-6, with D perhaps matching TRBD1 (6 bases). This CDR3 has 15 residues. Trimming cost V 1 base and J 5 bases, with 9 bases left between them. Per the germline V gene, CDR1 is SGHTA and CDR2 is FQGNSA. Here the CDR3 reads CASSLGGGHNSPLHF. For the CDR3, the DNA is TGTGCCAGCAGCTTAGGCGGGGGCCATAATTCACCCCTCCACTTT.

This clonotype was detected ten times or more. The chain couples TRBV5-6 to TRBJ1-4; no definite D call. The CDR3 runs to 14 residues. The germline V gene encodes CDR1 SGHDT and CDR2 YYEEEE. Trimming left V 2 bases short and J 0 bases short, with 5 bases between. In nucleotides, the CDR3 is TGTGCCAGCAGCTTTAGAACAACTAATGAAAAACTGTTTTTT. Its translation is CASSFRTTNEKLFF.

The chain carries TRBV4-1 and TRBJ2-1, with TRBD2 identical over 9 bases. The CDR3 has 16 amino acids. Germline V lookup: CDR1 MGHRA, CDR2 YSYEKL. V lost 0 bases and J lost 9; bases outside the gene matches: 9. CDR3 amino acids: CASSQDVGSGSVEQFF. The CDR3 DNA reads TGCGCCAGCAGCCAAGATGTTGGTAGCGGGAGCGTTGAGCAGTTCTTC.

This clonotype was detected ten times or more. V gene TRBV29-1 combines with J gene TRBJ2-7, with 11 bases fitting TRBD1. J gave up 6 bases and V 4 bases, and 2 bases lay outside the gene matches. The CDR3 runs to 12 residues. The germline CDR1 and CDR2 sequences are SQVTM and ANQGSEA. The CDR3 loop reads CSVGDRGVEQYF. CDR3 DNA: TGCAGCGTTGGGGACAGGGGGGTCGAGCAGTACTTC.

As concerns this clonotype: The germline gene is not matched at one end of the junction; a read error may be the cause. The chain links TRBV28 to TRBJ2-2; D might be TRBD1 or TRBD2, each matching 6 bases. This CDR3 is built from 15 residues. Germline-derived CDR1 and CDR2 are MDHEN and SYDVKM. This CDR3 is CVSSFWGARTGELFF. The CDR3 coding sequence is TGTGTCAGCAGTTTCTGGGGGGCGCGGACCGGGGAGCTGTTTTTT.

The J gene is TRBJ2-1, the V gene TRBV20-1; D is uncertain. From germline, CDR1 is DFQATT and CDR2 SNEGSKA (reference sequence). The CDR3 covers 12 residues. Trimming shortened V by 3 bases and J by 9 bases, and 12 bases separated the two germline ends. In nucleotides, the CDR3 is TGCAGTGCTAGCGGAAGATTTACTGAGCAGTTCTTC. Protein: CSASGRFTEQFF.

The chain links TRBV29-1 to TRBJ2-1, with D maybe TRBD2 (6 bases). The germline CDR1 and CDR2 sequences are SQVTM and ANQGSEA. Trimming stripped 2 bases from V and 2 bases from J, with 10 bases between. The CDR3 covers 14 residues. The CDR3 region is CSVEMEGPYNEQFF. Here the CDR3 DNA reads TGCAGCGTTGAAATGGAGGGGCCCTACAATGAGCAGTTCTTC.

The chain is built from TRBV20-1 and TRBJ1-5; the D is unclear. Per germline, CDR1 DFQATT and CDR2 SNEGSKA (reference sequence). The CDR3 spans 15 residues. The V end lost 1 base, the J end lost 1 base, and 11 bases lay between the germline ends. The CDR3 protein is CSARVAGVSNQPQHF. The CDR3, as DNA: TGCAGTGCTAGAGTAGCTGGGGTGAGCAATCAGCCCCAGCATTTT.

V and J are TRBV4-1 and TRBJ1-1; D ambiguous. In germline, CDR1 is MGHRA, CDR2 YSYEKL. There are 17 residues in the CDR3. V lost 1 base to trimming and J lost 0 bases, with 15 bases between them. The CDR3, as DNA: TGCGCCAGCAGCCAAGCGTTGTCGGGTTGGATGAACACTGAAGCTTTCTTT. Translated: CASSQALSGWMNTEAFF.